Below, one T cell receptor (beta chain) is given with its context. Its cognate antigen is unknown. These data belong to a study of beta chain features in type 1 diabetes. Study-wide findings and caveats: Among patients, naive, central memory and Treg TCRB repertoires appeared more similar than among healthy donors. Possible PCR preference for shorter templates applied equally to patients and controls. Whether TCRB rearrangement is influenced by HLA type went unresolved here. There was a moderate but significant shortening of TCRB CDR3s in all four CD4+ subsets of Type 1 diabetes patients.

Investigators reverse transcribed all isolated RNA, so they sequenced expressed TCRB transcripts. Sequenced naive, central memory and regulatory T cell samples produced an average of roughly 3.5 million reads. Generated by immunoSEQ multiplex PCR, the TCRdb table keeps only in-frame clones and is missing some. The profile shows roughly 220,000 clones, about a sixth of them singletons. CDR3 length: 12 residues. Germline CDR1 reads MDHEN; CDR2 reads SYDVKM. The V gene lost 5 bases and the J gene lost 4 bases, with 8 bases spanning the gap. Sequencing was done on a sample of naive CD4+ T cells from blood. The receptor was derived from a man aged 30 to 45 with type 1 diabetes. The J gene is TRBJ2-5, the V gene TRBV28; D uncertain. The CDR3 here is CASSRWGETQYF. The CDR3 DNA reads as TGTGCCAGCAGTAGGTGGGGAGAGACCCAGTACTTC. Based on the CDR3 plus reference TRBV28 and TRBJ2-5, the full variable domain is DVKVTQSSRYLVKRTGEKVFLECVQDMDHENMFWYRQDPGLGLRLIYFSYDVKMKEKGDIPEGYSVSREKKERFSLILESASTNQTSMYLCASSRWGETQYFGPGTRLLVL.